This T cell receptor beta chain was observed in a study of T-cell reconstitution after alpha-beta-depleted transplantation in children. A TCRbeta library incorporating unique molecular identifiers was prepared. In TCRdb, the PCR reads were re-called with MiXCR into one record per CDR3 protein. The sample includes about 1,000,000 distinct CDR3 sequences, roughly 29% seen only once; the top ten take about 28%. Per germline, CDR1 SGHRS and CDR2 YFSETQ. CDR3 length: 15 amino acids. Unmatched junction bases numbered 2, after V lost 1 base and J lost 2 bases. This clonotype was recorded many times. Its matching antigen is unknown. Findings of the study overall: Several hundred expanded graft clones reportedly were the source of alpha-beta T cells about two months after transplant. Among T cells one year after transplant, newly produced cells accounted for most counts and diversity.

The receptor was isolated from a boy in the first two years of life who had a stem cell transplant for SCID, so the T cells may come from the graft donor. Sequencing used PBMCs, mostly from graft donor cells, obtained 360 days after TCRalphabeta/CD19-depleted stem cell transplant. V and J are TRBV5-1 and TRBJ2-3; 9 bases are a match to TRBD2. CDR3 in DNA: TGCGCCAGCAGCTTGACTAGCGGGTACACAGATACGCAGTATTTT. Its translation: CASSLTSGYTDTQYF.